This TCR beta chain stems from a study of cytomegalovirus exposure and HLA in healthy donors. Study results and limitations: Donor immune exposure was known only as CMV serostatus.

Trimming removed 10 bases at V and 5 bases at J, with 15 bases between. Germline loops: CDR1 MNHEY, CDR2 SMNVEV (reference sequence). This CDR3 is built from 12 residues. 60 Vbeta and 13 Jbeta primers were used in PCR. TCRdb's table, derived via immunoSEQ multiplex PCR, lists solely in-frame clones and lacks some. The sample includes approximately 37,000 clones, 80% of them seen just once. In its sample, this clone was seen once. Its specificity is not known. The rearrangement links TRBV27 to TRBJ2-7; D possibly corresponds to TRBD1 (6 bases). The TCR sequence derives from a male donor in good health and CMV-seronegative. Sequenced sample: PBMCs. Here the CDR3 reads CATIDNRDEQYF. Here the CDR3 DNA reads TGTGCCACCATAGATAACAGGGACGAGCAGTACTTC.